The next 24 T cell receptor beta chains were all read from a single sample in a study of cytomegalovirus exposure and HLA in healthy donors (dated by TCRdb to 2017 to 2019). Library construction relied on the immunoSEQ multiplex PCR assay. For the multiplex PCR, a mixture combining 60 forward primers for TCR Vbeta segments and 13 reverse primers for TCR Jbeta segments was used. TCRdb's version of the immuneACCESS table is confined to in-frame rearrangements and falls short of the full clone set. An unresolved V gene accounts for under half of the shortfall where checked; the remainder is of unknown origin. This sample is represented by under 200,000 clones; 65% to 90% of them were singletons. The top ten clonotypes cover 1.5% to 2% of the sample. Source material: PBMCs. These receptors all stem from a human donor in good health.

The CDR3 loop reads CAWRGRGTDTQYF. In nucleotides, the CDR3 is TGTGCCTGGAGGGGAAGGGGGACAGATACGCAGTATTTT. The J gene is TRBJ2-3, the V gene TRBV30; weak D call: TRBD1 (6 bases). Germline values: CDR1 GTSNPN, CDR2 SVGIG (reference sequence). Trimming took off 3 bases at V and 3 bases at J, with 10 bases between the two ends. The CDR3 runs 13 residues.

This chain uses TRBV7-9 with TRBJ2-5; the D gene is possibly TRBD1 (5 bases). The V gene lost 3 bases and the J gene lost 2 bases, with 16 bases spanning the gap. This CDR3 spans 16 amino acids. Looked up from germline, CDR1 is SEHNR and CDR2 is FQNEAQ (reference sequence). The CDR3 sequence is CASSFVPGHSQETQYF. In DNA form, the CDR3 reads TGTGCCAGCAGCTTTGTCCCCGGACACTCACAAGAGACCCAGTACTTC.

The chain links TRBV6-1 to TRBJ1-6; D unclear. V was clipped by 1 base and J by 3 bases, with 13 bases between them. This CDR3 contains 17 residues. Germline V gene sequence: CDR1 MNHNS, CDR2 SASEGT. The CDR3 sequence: CASSEVGGLNYNSPLHF. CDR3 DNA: TGTGCCAGCAGTGAAGTAGGAGGGTTGAACTATAATTCACCCCTCCACTTT.

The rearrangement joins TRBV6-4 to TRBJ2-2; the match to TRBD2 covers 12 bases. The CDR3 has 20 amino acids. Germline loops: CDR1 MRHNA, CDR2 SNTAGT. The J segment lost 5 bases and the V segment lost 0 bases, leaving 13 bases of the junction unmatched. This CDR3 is CASSDSRSSGGAGGTGELFF. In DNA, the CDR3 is TGTGCCAGCAGTGACTCAAGGTCTAGCGGGGGGGCCGGAGGAACCGGGGAGCTGTTTTTT.

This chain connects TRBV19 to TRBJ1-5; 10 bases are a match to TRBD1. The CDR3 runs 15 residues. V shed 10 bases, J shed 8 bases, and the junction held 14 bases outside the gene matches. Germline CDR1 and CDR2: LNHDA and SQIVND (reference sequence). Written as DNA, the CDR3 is TGTGCCACCACTCAGGGGGGACAGGGGCATGAGCCCCAGCATTTT. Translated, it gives CATTQGGQGHEPQHF.

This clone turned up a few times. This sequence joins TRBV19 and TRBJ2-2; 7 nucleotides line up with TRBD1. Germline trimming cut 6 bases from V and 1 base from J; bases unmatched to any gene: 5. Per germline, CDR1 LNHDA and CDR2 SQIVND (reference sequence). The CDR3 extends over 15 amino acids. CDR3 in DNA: TGTGCCAGTAGACCCGGGACAGTGAACACCGGGGAGCTGTTTTTT. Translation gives CASRPGTVNTGELFF.

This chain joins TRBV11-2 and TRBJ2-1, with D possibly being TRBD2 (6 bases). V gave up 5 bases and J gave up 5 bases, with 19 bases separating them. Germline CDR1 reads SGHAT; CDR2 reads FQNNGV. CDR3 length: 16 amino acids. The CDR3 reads CASSPSVPGDNNEQFF. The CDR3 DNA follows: TGTGCCAGCAGCCCCTCGGTCCCGGGGGATAACAATGAGCAGTTCTTC.

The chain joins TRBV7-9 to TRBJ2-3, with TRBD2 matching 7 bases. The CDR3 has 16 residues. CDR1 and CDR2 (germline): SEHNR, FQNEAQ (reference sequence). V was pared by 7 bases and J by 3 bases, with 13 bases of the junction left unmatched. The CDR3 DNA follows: TGTGCCAGCACCGAATCCCAGCGGGGTAGGACAGATACGCAGTATTTT. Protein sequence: CASTESQRGRTDTQYF.

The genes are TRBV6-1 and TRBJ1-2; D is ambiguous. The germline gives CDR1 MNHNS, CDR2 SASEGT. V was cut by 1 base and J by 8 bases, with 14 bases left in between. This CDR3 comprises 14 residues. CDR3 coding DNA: TGTGCCAGCAGTGAAGGGCGGACGGCGGGAGGCTACACCTTC. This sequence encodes CASSEGRTAGGYTF.

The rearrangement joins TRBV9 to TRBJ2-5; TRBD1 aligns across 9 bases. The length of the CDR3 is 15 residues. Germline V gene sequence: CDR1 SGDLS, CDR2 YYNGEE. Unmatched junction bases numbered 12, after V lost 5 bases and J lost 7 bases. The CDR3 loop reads CASRKTGGTSGTQYF. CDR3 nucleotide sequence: TGTGCCAGCAGGAAAACAGGGGGCACAAGTGGGACCCAGTACTTC.

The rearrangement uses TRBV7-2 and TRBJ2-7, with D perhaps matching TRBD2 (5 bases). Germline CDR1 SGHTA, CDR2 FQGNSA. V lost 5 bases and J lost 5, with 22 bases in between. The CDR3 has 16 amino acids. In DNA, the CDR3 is TGTGCCAGCAGCCCGTGGATGTCCCGGGGTGGTAACGAGCAGTACTTC. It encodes CASSPWMSRGGNEQYF.

The CDR3 reads CSVAQGAMDYGYTF. The CDR3 coding sequence is TGCAGCGTGGCACAGGGGGCGATGGACTATGGCTACACCTTC. The rearrangement uses TRBV29-1 and TRBJ1-2, with TRBD1 matching over 9 bases. The CDR3 has 14 amino acids. Trimming took 6 bases from V and 3 from J; bases not matched to a gene: 8. Germline V gene lookup returns CDR1 SQVTM and CDR2 ANQGSEA.

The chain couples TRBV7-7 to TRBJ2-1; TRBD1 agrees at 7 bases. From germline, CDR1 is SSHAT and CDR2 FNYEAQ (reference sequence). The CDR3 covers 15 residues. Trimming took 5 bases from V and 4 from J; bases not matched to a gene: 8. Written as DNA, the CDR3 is TGTGCCAGCAGCGGTGACAGGGATGTGTACAATGAGCAGTTCTTC. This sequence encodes CASSGDRDVYNEQFF.

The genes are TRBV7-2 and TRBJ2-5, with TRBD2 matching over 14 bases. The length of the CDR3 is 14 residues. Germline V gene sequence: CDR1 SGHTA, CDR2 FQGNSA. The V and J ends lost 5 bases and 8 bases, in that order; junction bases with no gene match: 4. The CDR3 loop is CASSLGLAGGTQYF. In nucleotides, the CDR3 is TGTGCCAGCAGCCTTGGACTAGCGGGGGGTACCCAGTACTTC. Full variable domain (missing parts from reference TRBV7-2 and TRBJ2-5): GAGVSQSPSNKVTEKGKDVELRCDPISGHTALYWYRQSLGQGLEFLIYFQGNSAPDKSGLPSDRFSAERTGGSVSTLTIQRTQQEDSAVYLCASSLGLAGGTQYFGPGTRLLVL.

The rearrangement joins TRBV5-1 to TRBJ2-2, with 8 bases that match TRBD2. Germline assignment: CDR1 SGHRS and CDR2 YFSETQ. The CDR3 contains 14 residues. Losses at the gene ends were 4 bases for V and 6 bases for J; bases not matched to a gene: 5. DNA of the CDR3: TGCGCCAGCAGCCCCCCGGGGGGGCCCGGGGAGCTGTTTTTT. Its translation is CASSPPGGPGELFF.

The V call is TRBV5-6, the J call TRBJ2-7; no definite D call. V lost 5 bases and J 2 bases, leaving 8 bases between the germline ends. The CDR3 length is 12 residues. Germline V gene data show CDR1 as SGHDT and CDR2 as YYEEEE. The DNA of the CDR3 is TGTGCCAGCAGTTCCTCTCCCTACGAGCAGTACTTC. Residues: CASSSSPYEQYF.

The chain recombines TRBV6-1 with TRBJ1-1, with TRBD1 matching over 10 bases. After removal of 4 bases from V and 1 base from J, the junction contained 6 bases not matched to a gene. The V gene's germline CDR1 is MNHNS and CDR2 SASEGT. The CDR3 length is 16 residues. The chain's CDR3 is CASSVPGQGRNTEAFF. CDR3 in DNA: TGTGCCAGCAGTGTCCCGGGACAGGGGCGGAACACTGAAGCTTTCTTT.

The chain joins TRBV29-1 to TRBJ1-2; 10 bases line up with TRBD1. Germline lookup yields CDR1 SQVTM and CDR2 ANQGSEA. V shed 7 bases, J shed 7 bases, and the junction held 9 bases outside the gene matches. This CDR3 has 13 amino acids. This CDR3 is CSGLTGGAGGYTF. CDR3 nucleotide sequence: TGCAGCGGCCTGACAGGGGGCGCGGGTGGCTACACCTTC.

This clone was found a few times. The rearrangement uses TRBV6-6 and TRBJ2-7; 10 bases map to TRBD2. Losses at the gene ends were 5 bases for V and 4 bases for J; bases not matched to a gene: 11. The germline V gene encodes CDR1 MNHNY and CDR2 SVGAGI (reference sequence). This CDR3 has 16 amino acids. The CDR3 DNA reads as TGTGCCAGCAGTCCACTGCGGGCTAGCGGGGGTTACGAGCAGTACTTC. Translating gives CASSPLRASGGYEQYF.

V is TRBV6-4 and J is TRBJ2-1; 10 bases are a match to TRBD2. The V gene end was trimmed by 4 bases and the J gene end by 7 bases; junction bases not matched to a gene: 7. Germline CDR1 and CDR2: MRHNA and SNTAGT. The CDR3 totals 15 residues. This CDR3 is CASSVEAGGPNEQFF. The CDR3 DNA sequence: TGTGCCAGCAGTGTAGAAGCGGGGGGGCCAAATGAGCAGTTCTTC.

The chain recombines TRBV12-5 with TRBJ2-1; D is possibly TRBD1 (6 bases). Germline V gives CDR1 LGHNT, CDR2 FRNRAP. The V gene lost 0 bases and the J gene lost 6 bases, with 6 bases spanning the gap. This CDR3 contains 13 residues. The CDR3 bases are TGTGCTAGTGGTTTGGTAGGGGGCAATGAGCAGTTCTTC. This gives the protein CASGLVGGNEQFF.

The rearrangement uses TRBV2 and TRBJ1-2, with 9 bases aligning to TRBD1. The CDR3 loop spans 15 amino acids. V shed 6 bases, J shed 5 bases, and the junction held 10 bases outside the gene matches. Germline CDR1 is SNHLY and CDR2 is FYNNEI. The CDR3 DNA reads TGTGCCAGCAGGAGGGACAGGGACTGGTATTATGGCTACACCTTC. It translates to CASRRDRDWYYGYTF.

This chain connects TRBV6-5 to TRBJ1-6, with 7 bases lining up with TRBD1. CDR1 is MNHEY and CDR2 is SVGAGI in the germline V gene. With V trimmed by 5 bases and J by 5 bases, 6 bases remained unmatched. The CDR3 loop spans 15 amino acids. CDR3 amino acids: CASSKRDRDNSPLHF. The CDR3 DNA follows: TGTGCCAGCAGTAAACGGGACAGAGATAATTCACCCCTCCACTTT.

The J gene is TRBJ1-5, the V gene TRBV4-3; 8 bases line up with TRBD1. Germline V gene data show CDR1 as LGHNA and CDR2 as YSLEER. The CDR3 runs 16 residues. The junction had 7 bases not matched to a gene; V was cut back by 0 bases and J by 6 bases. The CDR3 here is CASSQDVDRGIQPQHF. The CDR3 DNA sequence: TGCGCCAGCAGCCAAGATGTCGACAGGGGTATTCAGCCCCAGCATTTT.